The text below deals with one T cell receptor beta chain. Its matching antigen is unknown. The sample comes from a study of post-analysis software for immune sequencing data. TCR beta cDNA libraries included unique molecular identifiers. TCRdb called the PCR reads again in MiXCR, with one record for every CDR3 protein. In the table there are roughly 800,000 distinct CDR3 sequences, roughly 58% of which are singletons. CDR3 length: 14 amino acids. The V end was cut by 7 bases, the J end by 2 bases, with 16 bases between. Per germline, CDR1 SQVTM and CDR2 ANQGSEA. Study conclusions and caveats: Relative to controls, patients had about five TRBV segments at higher frequency, with TRBV5-6, TRBV5-1 and TRBV20-1 among these. Samples from one preparation batch, clustered by F measure, grouped strongly together.

Sequencing input: blood. The TCR sequence derives from a girl aged 5-17 years with multiple sclerosis. The chain has TRBV29-1 and TRBJ2-3, with a possible D match to TRBD2 (5 bases). The CDR3 DNA sequence: TGCAGCGGCAAGACTACCTTACTCACAGATACGCAGTATTTT. Encoded protein: CSGKTTLLTDTQYF.